These 7 T cell receptor beta chains were sequenced from one sample in a study of early T cells in non-severe SARS-CoV-2 infection. TCRdb fed the 5' RACE reads into MiXCR, producing one record per CDR3 protein. The sample shows 98,000 or so distinct CDR3 sequences, roughly 12% of them seen only once. Sequencing was performed on whole blood. These receptors all stem from an adult who was a healthcare worker with PCR-confirmed SARS-CoV-2 infection or an uninfected control (not recorded which).

This clonotype was observed a few times. The gene calls are TRBV7-8 and TRBJ2-7, with D tentatively TRBD2 (5 bases). Germline assignment: CDR1 SGHVS and CDR2 FQNEAQ. V was cut by 4 bases and J by 5 bases, with 15 bases left in between. The CDR3 runs to 14 residues. The chain's CDR3 is CASSSPRGLHEQYF. The CDR3 DNA reads TGTGCCAGCAGCTCCCCCCGGGGTTTACACGAGCAGTACTTC.

The chain joins TRBV12-3 or TRBV12-4 to TRBJ1-4; D uncertain. The V end was cut by 5 bases, the J end by 5 bases, with 21 bases between. This CDR3 contains 17 residues. Here the CDR3 DNA reads TGTGCCAGCAGTGCATTCCCCCTCGTACAGAGGAATGAAAAACTGTTTTTT. Protein: CASSAFPLVQRNEKLFF.

This clonotype was recorded at least ten times. The V call is TRBV2, the J call TRBJ2-2; the D is unclear. Germline lookup yields CDR1 SNHLY and CDR2 FYNNEI. This CDR3 has 15 amino acids. V shed 3 bases and J shed 5 bases, with 13 bases lying between them. The DNA of the CDR3 is TGTGCCAGCAGTGAGGCGGCACTGCGTACCGGGGAGCTGTTTTTT. Translated, it gives CASSEAALRTGELFF.

Many counts were recorded for this clonotype. V and J are TRBV28 and TRBJ2-7, with D maybe TRBD2 (6 bases). CDR3 length: 12 residues. Trimming removed 4 bases from V and 4 bases from J, with 8 bases in between. CDR1 and CDR2 from the germline V gene are MDHEN and SYDVKM. The CDR3: CASSWGRYEQYF. DNA of the CDR3: TGTGCCAGCAGTTGGGGGAGGTACGAGCAGTACTTC.

V gene TRBV20-1 combines with J gene TRBJ1-5, with D possibly matching TRBD1 (6 bases). There are 15 residues in the CDR3. Between the trimmed V and J ends, which lost 4 bases and 6 bases, there was a span of 19 bases. Germline CDR1 is DFQATT and CDR2 is SNEGSKA (reference sequence). DNA for the CDR3: TGCAGTGCTAACCACAGGGCCGGGTACTCTCAGCCCCAGCATTTT. This codes for CSANHRAGYSQPQHF.

This clonotype occurred a few times. The rearrangement uses TRBV30 and TRBJ2-1; the match to TRBD2 covers 10 bases. Per the germline V gene, CDR1 is GTSNPN and CDR2 is SVGIG (reference sequence). CDR3 length equals 17 residues. The V segment lost 1 base and the J segment 7 bases; nucleotides outside the gene matches: 13. In DNA form, the CDR3 reads TGTGCCTGGAGTGACGGAGCGGGGGGGCTTCTTGTAAATGAGCAGTTCTTC. It codes for CAWSDGAGGLLVNEQFF.

As concerns this clonotype: One base away lies a much larger clone, so this may be a sequencing read error. The chain links TRBV7-8 to TRBJ2-3, with unresolved D. Germline V gives CDR1 SGHVS, CDR2 FQNEAQ. V was cut by 2 bases and J by 5 bases, with 2 bases left in between. This CDR3 comprises 11 residues. The DNA for the CDR3 is TGTGCCAGCAGCTTAATAGATACGCAGTATTTT. Encoded protein: CASSLIDTQYF.